A single sample gave rise to the 18 T cell receptor beta chains below, sequenced in a study of radiotherapy plus CTLA-4 blockade in lung cancer. Assay: immunoSEQ multiplex PCR; the TCRdb copy retains only in-frame clones and omits some. There are 90,000 or so clones in the sample; 80% to 85% occur only once, and 0.82% lies in the top ten. This specimen consisted of peripheral blood, obtained from a patient treated with radiotherapy plus ipilimumab. The source of these receptors is a human donor with non-small cell lung cancer who had stable disease on radiotherapy plus ipilimumab.

This rearrangement joins TRBV4-1 to TRBJ2-1; 11 nucleotides match TRBD2. Germline V lookup: CDR1 MGHRA, CDR2 YSYEKL. This CDR3 comprises 17 residues. Trimming at V came to 1 base and at J to 7 bases, leaving 9 bases not matched to a gene. The CDR3 reads CASSQALLAGVGNEQFF. The DNA for the CDR3 is TGCGCCAGCAGCCAAGCCTTACTAGCGGGAGTTGGGAATGAGCAGTTCTTC.

The chain uses TRBV27 and TRBJ1-1, with D tentatively TRBD1 (6 bases). Deletions cut 6 bases from V and 5 bases from J, with 13 bases between. The germline CDR1 and CDR2 sequences are MNHEY and SMNVEV (reference sequence). CDR3 length equals 13 residues. The chain's CDR3 is CASRTGYRTEAFF. The CDR3 DNA is TGTGCCAGCAGAACAGGGTATCGGACTGAAGCTTTCTTT.

This clone was seen just once. The V call is TRBV7-9, the J call TRBJ2-5, with TRBD2 as a possible D gene (6 bases). Trimming stripped 6 bases from V and 4 bases from J, with 24 bases between. The germline CDR1 and CDR2 sequences are SEHNR and FQNEAQ (reference sequence). The CDR3 extends over 17 amino acids. The CDR3 DNA reads as TGTGCCAGCAGTCCCTCTTTTCGGGAGCGGATTTTAGAGACCCAGTACTTC. Protein: CASSPSFRERILETQYF.

This rearrangement joins TRBV5-1 to TRBJ1-3; TRBD1 might be the D (6 bases). Germline V gene lookup returns CDR1 SGHRS and CDR2 YFSETQ. This CDR3 has 18 residues. Trimming left V 0 bases short and J 0 bases short, with 16 bases between. The CDR3 here is CASSLDMTGTISGNTIYF. The CDR3, as DNA: TGCGCCAGCAGCTTGGATATGACAGGAACAATCTCTGGAAACACCATATATTTT.

The rearrangement uses TRBV7-2 and TRBJ2-7; TRBD1 is a possible D gene (5 bases). The germline V gene encodes CDR1 SGHTA and CDR2 FQGNSA. The germline V and J ends were trimmed by 5 bases and 1 base, with 9 bases remaining between them. The CDR3 extends over 13 amino acids. The CDR3 sequence is CASSQQGSYEQYF. CDR3 DNA sequence: TGTGCCAGCAGCCAGCAGGGTTCCTACGAGCAGTACTTC.

This clone came up once. The chain employs TRBV19 and TRBJ2-3, with D possibly matching TRBD1 (6 bases). Germline CDR1 and CDR2: LNHDA and SQIVND (reference sequence). The CDR3 is made up of 14 amino acids. The V gene lost 4 bases and the J gene lost 5 bases, with 13 bases spanning the gap. In DNA, the CDR3 is TGTGCCAGTAGTAGGGGGCAGGGGAGAGATACGCAGTATTTT. Protein sequence: CASSRGQGRDTQYF.

The chain links TRBV21-1 to TRBJ1-6. TRBV21-1 is listed as a pseudogene. The CDR3 has 15 residues. This CDR3 is CASSKARALPSPLHF. The CDR3, as DNA: TGTGCCAGCAGCAAAGCAAGAGCCCTTCCCTCACCCCTCCACTTT.

V gene TRBV19 combines with J gene TRBJ1-4, with 7 bases fitting TRBD1. The CDR3 totals 15 residues. After removal of 2 bases from V and 3 bases from J, the junction contained 3 bases not matched to a gene. Germline CDR1 is LNHDA and CDR2 is SQIVND (reference sequence). The CDR3 here is CASSITGQSNEKLFF. The CDR3 bases are TGTGCCAGTAGTATAACGGGACAGTCTAATGAAAAACTGTTTTTT. Full variable domain (rest looked up from reference TRBV19 and TRBJ1-4): DGGITQSPKYLFRKEGQNVTLSCEQNLNHDAMYWYRQDPGQGLRLIYYSQIVNDFQKGDIAEGYSVSREKKESFPLTVTSAQKNPTAFYLCASSITGQSNEKLFFGSGTQLSVL.

This chain joins TRBV10-1 and TRBJ2-7; D remains ambiguous. In germline, CDR1 is WNHNN, CDR2 SYGVQD (reference sequence). V was trimmed by 6 bases and J by 3 bases, leaving 12 bases between them. The CDR3 spans 13 residues. CDR3 sequence (DNA): TGCGCCAGCAGGACCTTAGAGGTCTACGAGCAGTACTTC. Its translation: CASRTLEVYEQYF.

The V call is TRBV28, the J call TRBJ2-1; 12 bases are shared with TRBD2. Germline CDR1 and CDR2: MDHEN and SYDVKM. The CDR3 has 16 residues. V was clipped by 2 bases and J by 2 bases; unmatched bases: 1. The CDR3 DNA is TGTGCCAGCAGTTTAACTAGCGGGAGGACCTACAATGAGCAGTTCTTC. Amino acids: CASSLTSGRTYNEQFF.

This clone was counted a single time. The gene calls are TRBV25-1 and TRBJ2-1, with D unresolved. This CDR3 region has 14 residues. Germline assignment: CDR1 MGHDK and CDR2 SYGVNS. The V and J ends lost 1 base and 5 bases respectively, with 9 bases between them. CDR3 in amino acids: CASSESGRHNEQFF. The CDR3 coding sequence is TGTGCCAGCAGTGAATCGGGCAGACACAATGAGCAGTTCTTC.

This chain connects TRBV7-9 to TRBJ2-1; TRBD2 agrees at 10 bases. This CDR3 region has 17 residues. CDR1 and CDR2 from the germline V gene are SEHNR and FQNEAQ (reference sequence). The V segment lost 3 bases and the J segment 2 bases; nucleotides outside the gene matches: 7. The CDR3 reads CASSFGSLAGAYNEQFF. Here the CDR3 DNA reads TGTGCCAGCAGCTTTGGGTCTCTAGCGGGGGCCTACAATGAGCAGTTCTTC.

The chain employs TRBV5-1 and TRBJ1-1; D call uncertain. The CDR3 contains 12 residues. V was shortened by 3 bases and J by 1 base, with 4 bases between the two germline ends. From germline, CDR1 is SGHRS and CDR2 YFSETQ. CDR3 bases: TGCGCCAGCAGCTCTGGGAACACTGAAGCTTTCTTT. Amino acids: CASSSGNTEAFF. The full variable domain, rest sourced from reference TRBV5-1 and TRBJ1-1, is KAGVTQTPRYLIKTRGQQVTLSCSPISGHRSVSWYQQTPGQGLQFLFEYFSETQRNKGNFPGRFSGRQFSNSRSEMNVSTLELGDSALYLCASSSGNTEAFFGQGTRLTVV.

This chain connects TRBV2 to TRBJ2-3, with D perhaps TRBD1 or TRBD2 (5 bases each). This CDR3 is built from 15 residues. Trimming took off 5 bases at V and 0 bases at J, with 12 bases between the two ends. Germline V gene sequence: CDR1 SNHLY, CDR2 FYNNEI. This chain's CDR3 is CASSPPGRSTDTQYF. The CDR3 nucleotides read TGTGCCAGCAGTCCCCCGGGACGGAGCACAGATACGCAGTATTTT.

CDR3 sequence reads: CSAGPPETQYF. The CDR3 DNA is TGCAGTGCTGGGCCGCCGGAGACCCAGTACTTC. The rearrangement links TRBV20-1 to TRBJ2-5; D uncertain. Trimming stripped 5 bases from V and 5 bases from J, with 9 bases between. The CDR3 length is 11 residues. Germline lookup yields CDR1 DFQATT and CDR2 SNEGSKA (reference sequence).

The chain combines TRBV30 with TRBJ2-7; 10 bases are a match to TRBD1. The germline CDR1 and CDR2 sequences are GTSNPN and SVGIG (reference sequence). The V segment lost 5 bases and the J segment 3 bases; nucleotides outside the gene matches: 10. The CDR3 loop spans 15 amino acids. For the CDR3, the DNA is TGTGCCTGGCAAACCGGGACAGGGGCTTACTACGAGCAGTACTTC. Protein sequence: CAWQTGTGAYYEQYF.

This clone was observed a handful of times. The V and J genes are TRBV5-1 and TRBJ1-1, with D unclear. The ends were cut back, 0 bases at V and 5 bases at J, with 20 bases in the middle. The CDR3 covers 17 residues. Germline V gives CDR1 SGHRS, CDR2 YFSETQ. The CDR3 bases are TGCGCCAGCAGCTTGGCTGGGCCCAGCTCCTCGGGGACTGAAGCTTTCTTT. It codes for CASSLAGPSSSGTEAFF.

The chain is built from TRBV28 and TRBJ1-5; no clear D gene. Trimming removed 6 bases from V and 9 bases from J, with 15 bases in between. Germline-derived CDR1 and CDR2 are MDHEN and SYDVKM. This CDR3 contains 13 residues. As DNA, the CDR3 is TGTGCCAGCAGCCTAACTCTGGTACGGCCCCAGCATTTT. Translated: CASSLTLVRPQHF.